The following is a T cell receptor (beta chain) sequence with its context. The antigen is not known. The data are from a study of cytomegalovirus exposure and HLA in healthy donors. Study-level background: Of several hundred genotyped donors, more than 75% grouped in the Caucasian-associated ancestry cluster. Notes on the study in general: Presence/absence analyses took donor sequencing depth as roughly uniform. Whilst most TCR sequences proved rare, a subset of public TCRs occurred across many donors.

Primers for the PCR totalled 60 Vbeta and 13 Jbeta. The table came from immunoSEQ multiplex PCR; TCRdb's copy has only in-frame clones and leaves some out. The sample carries 120,000 or so clones, 77% recorded once. The sequenced sample consisted of PBMCs. The clonotype originates from a man aged 50 to 60 in good health and CMV-seropositive.

The CDR3 sequence is CASSQGQNIYNEQFF. The CDR3 DNA reads TGCGCCAGCAGCCAGGGACAGAACATCTACAATGAGCAGTTCTTC. The gene calls are TRBV4-3 and TRBJ2-1, with TRBD1 matching 7 bases. V lost 3 bases to trimming and J lost 3 bases; unmatched junction nucleotides: 5. Germline assignment: CDR1 LGHNA and CDR2 YSLEER. The CDR3 is 15 amino acids.